What follows are 5 T cell receptor beta chains derived from one specimen sequenced in a study of blood T cell repertoires in COVID-19. Assay used: immunoSEQ multiplex PCR; TCRdb lists only in-frame clones, some missing. The repertoire consists of fewer than 250,000 clones, with roughly 88% occurring once and the leading ten covering 5% to 8%. The sequencing sample was made of peripheral blood. The receptors were gathered from a woman aged 40 to 50 who had recovered from COVID-19.

The genes are TRBV4-1 and TRBJ1-2, with D perhaps TRBD1 (6 bases). The CDR3 covers 15 residues. Trimming stripped 0 bases from V and 4 bases from J, with 12 bases between. CDR1 and CDR2 from the germline V gene are MGHRA and YSYEKL. CDR3 sequence reads: CASSQEAGDGYGYTF. The CDR3 bases are TGCGCCAGCAGCCAAGAAGCAGGGGATGGCTATGGCTACACCTTC.

For the CDR3, the DNA is TGTGCCAGTAAACAGGGTATCGGGGCCTACGAGCAGTACTTC. Its protein is CASKQGIGAYEQYF. The rearrangement links TRBV19 to TRBJ2-7; the D gene is possibly TRBD1 (6 bases). V was trimmed by 7 bases and J by 2 bases, leaving 15 bases between them. The CDR3 is made up of 14 amino acids. The V gene's germline CDR1 is LNHDA and CDR2 SQIVND (reference sequence).

This chain links TRBV11-2 with TRBJ2-1; D might be TRBD2 (6 bases). In germline, CDR1 is SGHAT, CDR2 FQNNGV. Trimming took 4 bases from V and 0 from J, leaving 10 bases between them. The CDR3 totals 15 residues. CDR3 protein: CASSSGESSYNEQFF. CDR3 DNA sequence: TGTGCCAGCAGCTCGGGGGAAAGCTCCTACAATGAGCAGTTCTTC.

The V gene is TRBV27, the J gene TRBJ2-1; TRBD2 might be the D (6 bases). Trimming cost V 7 bases and J 4 bases, with 20 bases left between them. This CDR3 is 16 amino acids long. Germline lookup yields CDR1 MNHEY and CDR2 SMNVEV (reference sequence). The CDR3: CASTHMGGVGYNEQFF. In DNA form, the CDR3 reads TGTGCCAGCACCCATATGGGGGGAGTGGGTTACAATGAGCAGTTCTTC.

This clone was recorded only once. The gene calls are TRBV5-1 and TRBJ2-1; TRBD2 agrees at 14 bases. The CDR3 totals 15 residues. The germline V gene has CDR1 SGHRS and CDR2 YFSETQ. J gave up 6 bases and V 4 bases, and 3 bases lay outside the gene matches. CDR3 protein: CASSHGTSGSNEQFF. The CDR3 nucleotides read TGCGCCAGCAGCCACGGGACTAGCGGGAGCAATGAGCAGTTCTTC.